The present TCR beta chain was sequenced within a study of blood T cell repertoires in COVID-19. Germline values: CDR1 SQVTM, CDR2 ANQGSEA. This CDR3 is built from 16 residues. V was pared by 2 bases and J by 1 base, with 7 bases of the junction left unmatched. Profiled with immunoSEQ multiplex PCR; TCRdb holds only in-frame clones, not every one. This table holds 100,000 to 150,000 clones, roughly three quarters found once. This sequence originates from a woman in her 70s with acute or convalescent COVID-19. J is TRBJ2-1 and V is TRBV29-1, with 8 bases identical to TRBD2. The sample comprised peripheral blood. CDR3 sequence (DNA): TGCAGCGTTGAATGGCTAGCGGGTATTTCCTACAATGAGCAGTTCTTC. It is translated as CSVEWLAGISYNEQFF.